A single T cell receptor beta chain is shown here with its context. The data originate from a study of T cell changes during pregnancy in multiple sclerosis. CDR1 and CDR2 from the germline V gene are SGHAT and FQDESV (reference sequence). There are 14 residues in the CDR3. Trimming left V 0 bases short and J 6 bases short, with 11 bases between. The assay was immunoSEQ multiplex PCR, and TCRdb's table has in-frame clones only and misses some. The profile shows almost 50,000 clones, roughly nine tenths of them singletons. The source is a female donor with multiple sclerosis, enrolled in a pregnancy study. The chain has TRBV11-1 and TRBJ1-2, with D maybe TRBD1 (6 bases). Material: CD8+ T cells from peripheral blood mononuclear cells, obtained after pregnancy. As DNA, the CDR3 is TGTGCCAGCAGCTTAGCTGGGACACTGAATGGCTACACCTTC. This codes for CASSLAGTLNGYTF.